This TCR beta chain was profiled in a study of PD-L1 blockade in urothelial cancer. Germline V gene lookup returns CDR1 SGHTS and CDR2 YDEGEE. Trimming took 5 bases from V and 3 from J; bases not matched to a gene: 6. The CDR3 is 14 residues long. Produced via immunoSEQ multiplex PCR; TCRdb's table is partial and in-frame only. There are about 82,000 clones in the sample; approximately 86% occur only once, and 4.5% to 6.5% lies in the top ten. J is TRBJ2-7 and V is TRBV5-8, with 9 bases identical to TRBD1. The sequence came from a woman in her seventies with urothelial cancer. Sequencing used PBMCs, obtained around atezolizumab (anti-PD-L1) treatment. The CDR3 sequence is CASRQQTGGYEQYF. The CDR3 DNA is TGTGCCAGCAGACAGCAGACAGGGGGCTACGAGCAGTACTTC.